This is a list of T cell receptor beta chains from one sample in a study of somatic mutations in cytotoxic T cells in rheumatoid arthritis. Assay used: immunoSEQ multiplex PCR; TCRdb lists only in-frame clones, some missing. In the table there are about 16,000 clones, about four fifths of which are singletons. The specimen sequenced was CD8+ T cells sorted from blood. The receptors were sampled from an adult with rheumatoid arthritis. Each CDR3 is given with its conserved first and last residue. Fields, in order: V gene, CDR3 protein.

V gene: TRBV25-1; CDR3 protein: CASSDSGLNQPQHF
V gene: TRBV14; CDR3 protein: CASSPVGQGMETQYF
V gene: TRBV7-9; CDR3 protein: CASSLVGSGVREQYF
V gene: TRBV11-2; CDR3 protein: CASSLDIGFGEKLFF
V gene: TRBV27; CDR3 protein: CASSLNDPRTGASYEQYF
V gene: TRBV11-3; CDR3 protein: CASSLVGSDSPNTEAFF
V gene: TRBV4-1; CDR3 protein: CASSQEGGDLDSYNEQFF
V gene: TRBV11-2; CDR3 protein: CASSLEQPGGETQYF
V gene: TRBV4-1; CDR3 protein: CASSQGTGDRADTQYF
V gene: TRBV2; CDR3 protein: CASSPPHLMSEKLFF
V gene: TRBV7-6; CDR3 protein: CASSLVGGHNEQFF
V gene: TRBV9; CDR3 protein: CASSGPTGVTGELFF
V gene: TRBV30; CDR3 protein: CAWGTAYEQYF
V gene: TRBV4-1; CDR3 protein: CASSFTTGSYEQYF
V gene: TRBV27; CDR3 protein: CASSLTGGAEAFF
V gene: TRBV9; CDR3 protein: CASSVADTDTQYF
V gene: TRBV7-9; CDR3 protein: CASSLPETVSSYEQYF
V gene: TRBV6-6; CDR3 protein: CASSLSGKQVGYTF
V gene: TRBV4-1; CDR3 protein: CASSQLPSGGGDTQYF
V gene: TRBV28; CDR3 protein: CASSLPDRGYNEQYF
V gene: TRBV21-1; CDR3 protein: CARPVGGGFGETQYF
V gene: TRBV6-1; CDR3 protein: CASSIGGASTEAFF
V gene: TRBV7-9; CDR3 protein: CASSSLISETGELFF
V gene: TRBV6-1; CDR3 protein: CASSEANPNEQFF
V gene: TRBV10-2; CDR3 protein: CASSLDFHNQPQHF
V gene: TRBV6-5; CDR3 protein: CASSYAPGANTGELFF
V gene: TRBV4-1; CDR3 protein: CASSHSRSLSYEQYF
V gene: TRBV19; CDR3 protein: CASTTPGQGIDNYGYTF
V gene: TRBV11-3; CDR3 protein: CASSPGRRPYEQYF
V gene: TRBV5-4; CDR3 protein: CASSLAARGDEQFF
V gene: TRBV4-1; CDR3 protein: CASSQGGQGTSTDTQYF
V gene: TRBV4-1; CDR3 protein: CASSHQIGGARGYTF
V gene: TRBV6-5; CDR3 protein: CASSYGSSAYEQYF